This entry concerns a single T cell receptor beta chain. Its antigen remains unidentified. Regarding time point: after neoadjuvant nivolumab, at surgical resection. These newly diagnosed stage II-IVA oral cavity squamous cell carcinoma patients had no prior systemic or radiation treatment. This record comes from a study of neoadjuvant anti-PD-1 for oral cavity cancer. Whole-study results and caveats: Pretreatment Treg/Th17 ratio correlated inversely with post-treatment tumor clonality.

Tumor libraries mostly used about 5 ug genomic DNA, two replicates each. TCRdb keeps only in-frame clones here, not all; method: immunoSEQ multiplex PCR. The sample carries 14,000 to 15,000 clones, roughly 40% recorded once. The V end lost 2 bases, the J end lost 7 bases, and 11 bases lay between the germline ends. CDR1 and CDR2 from the germline V gene are MNHEY and SVGAGI. The CDR3 is made up of 13 amino acids. The TCR comes from a person between 40 and 79 years old with oral cavity squamous cell carcinoma. V and J are TRBV6-5 and TRBJ1-2, with unresolved D. The sequences come from tumor tissue, collected after nivolumab (anti-PD-1) treatment. The CDR3 coding sequence is TGTGCCAGCAGTTACGCCTCGGGAAGTGGCTACACCTTC. Amino acids: CASSYASGSGYTF.